This TCR beta chain was identified during a study of early T cells in non-severe SARS-CoV-2 infection. This clonotype was observed at least ten times. Individual cDNA molecules received unique molecular identifiers during library preparation. TCRdb re-derived calls from the 5' RACE reads in MiXCR, one entry per CDR3 protein. This table has around 31,000 distinct CDR3 sequences, 9.5% to 10% appearing once. Germline V gives CDR1 SGHTA, CDR2 FQGNSA. The CDR3 has 16 amino acids. V lost 1 base and J lost 2, with 13 bases in between. This TCR was recovered from an adult who was a healthcare worker with PCR-confirmed SARS-CoV-2 infection or an uninfected control (not recorded which). The sample was whole blood. The chain carries TRBV7-2 and TRBJ2-3; D might be TRBD1 or TRBD2, each matching 5 bases. CDR3 bases: TGTGCCAGCAGCTTAGAGGTGGGACGGGTCACAGATACGCAGTATTTT. Protein: CASSLEVGRVTDTQYF.